This TCR beta chain was identified in a study of T-cell reconstitution after alpha-beta-depleted transplantation in children. Researchers prepared the TCRbeta library using unique molecular identifiers, the study reports. MiXCR, run by TCRdb on the PCR reads, gives a single entry per CDR3 protein. The sample has about 980,000 distinct CDR3 sequences; roughly 29% are singletons. On this clonotype itself: What it binds is not known.

Study-level points and caveats: Expanded clones from the graft, numbering several hundred, reportedly supplied alpha-beta T cells about two months after transplant.

The TCR originated in a boy under two years old who had a stem cell transplant for SCID, so the T cells may come from the graft donor. This material consisted of PBMCs, mostly from graft donor cells, taken 360 days after TCRalphabeta/CD19-depleted stem cell transplant.

CDR3 amino acids: CASSLFDRPYGYTF. Written as DNA, the CDR3 is TGTGCCAGCAGCCTATTTGACAGGCCCTATGGCTACACCTTC. V and J are TRBV2 and TRBJ1-2; tentative D call: TRBD1 (6 bases). The CDR3 is 14 residues long. Per the germline V gene, CDR1 is SNHLY and CDR2 is FYNNEI. Trimming removed 6 bases at V and 4 bases at J, with 15 bases between.